The rows below give T cell receptor beta chains drawn from one sample of a study of glioma-infiltrating T cells after dendritic cell vaccination. Some clones are missing from TCRdb's copy, which holds only in-frame ones; the method was immunoSEQ multiplex PCR. Among about 96,000 clones listed, approximately 81% were seen once. The sequences come from blood, collected before dendritic cell vaccination. The receptor source for this set is a human donor with glioblastoma. Both conserved end residues are part of each CDR3. A D gene is named only where the DNA matches it firmly. Clone sizes are given selectively: once, few, many, or a class where the clone is expanded.

clone_size: NA; v_call: TRBV5-1; d_call: TRBD1; j_call: TRBJ1-5; cdr3_aa: CASSTTGESNQPQHF; cdr3_nt: TGCGCCAGCAGTACGACAGGGGAGAGCAATCAGCCCCAGCATTTT
clone_size: NA; v_call: TRBV6-7; d_call: NA; j_call: TRBJ1-1; cdr3_aa: CASSIQGGVNTEAFF; cdr3_nt: TGTGCCAGCAGTATACAGGGTGGGGTGAACACTGAAGCTTTCTTT
clone_size: NA; v_call: TRBV30; d_call: NA; j_call: TRBJ2-2; cdr3_aa: CAWSVSGRNTGELFF; cdr3_nt: TGTGCCTGGAGTGTAAGTGGGAGAAACACCGGGGAGCTGTTTTTT
clone_size: few; v_call: TRBV6-6; d_call: TRBD1; j_call: TRBJ1-4; cdr3_aa: CASSPPGGGNEKLFF; cdr3_nt: TGTGCCAGCAGTCCCCCAGGGGGCGGCAATGAAAAACTGTTTTTT
clone_size: NA; v_call: TRBV10-3; d_call: TRBD1; j_call: TRBJ1-3; cdr3_aa: CAISDRGSGNTIYF; cdr3_nt: TGTGCCATCAGCGACAGGGGATCTGGAAACACCATATATTTT
clone_size: NA; v_call: TRBV12-5; d_call: TRBD1; j_call: TRBJ2-7; cdr3_aa: CASGTGQALSYEQYF; cdr3_nt: TGTGCTAGTGGTACCGGACAGGCCCTCTCCTACGAGCAGTACTTC
clone_size: NA; v_call: TRBV6-5; d_call: TRBD1; j_call: TRBJ1-2; cdr3_aa: CASSSRTGDYGYTF; cdr3_nt: TGTGCCAGCAGTTCGCGGACAGGGGACTATGGCTACACCTTC
clone_size: NA; v_call: TRBV7-6; d_call: NA; j_call: TRBJ2-7; cdr3_aa: CASSLSDSYEQYF; cdr3_nt: TGTGCCAGCAGCTTAAGTGATAGCTACGAGCAGTACTTC
clone_size: NA; v_call: TRBV9; d_call: NA; j_call: TRBJ2-2; cdr3_aa: CASSAGLNTGELFF; cdr3_nt: TGTGCCAGCAGCGCCGGACTGAACACCGGGGAGCTGTTTTTT
clone_size: NA; v_call: TRBV6-1; d_call: NA; j_call: TRBJ2-3; cdr3_aa: CASSSRTGDTQYF; cdr3_nt: TGTGCCAGCAGTTCCCGGACTGGAGATACGCAGTATTTT
clone_size: NA; v_call: TRBV7-6; d_call: NA; j_call: TRBJ1-1; cdr3_aa: CASSLGEATEAFF; cdr3_nt: TGTGCCAGCAGCTTAGGAGAGGCAACTGAAGCTTTCTTT
clone_size: NA; v_call: TRBV10-2; d_call: TRBD1; j_call: TRBJ1-2; cdr3_aa: CASSEQGADYTF; cdr3_nt: TGCGCCAGCAGTGAGCAGGGGGCTGACTACACCTTC
clone_size: NA; v_call: TRBV6-1; d_call: TRBD1; j_call: TRBJ1-4; cdr3_aa: CASSEYRGPPNEKLFF; cdr3_nt: TGTGCCAGCAGTGAATACAGGGGGCCACCTAATGAAAAACTGTTTTTT
clone_size: NA; v_call: TRBV5-1; d_call: TRBD1; j_call: TRBJ2-5; cdr3_aa: CASSLTGTGLQETQYF; cdr3_nt: TGCGCCAGCAGCTTAACCGGGACAGGACTCCAAGAGACCCAGTACTTC
clone_size: NA; v_call: TRBV19; d_call: NA; j_call: TRBJ2-2; cdr3_aa: CASSIWQGKAGELFF; cdr3_nt: TGTGCCAGTAGTATATGGCAGGGGAAGGCCGGGGAGCTGTTTTTT
clone_size: NA; v_call: TRBV9; d_call: NA; j_call: TRBJ1-2; cdr3_aa: CASSVASLGTQLGGNGYTF; cdr3_nt: TGTGCCAGCAGCGTAGCTTCACTGGGGACCCAACTCGGCGGGAATGGCTACACCTTC
clone_size: once; v_call: TRBV9; d_call: NA; j_call: TRBJ1-1; cdr3_aa: CASSVGTRNTEAFF; cdr3_nt: TGTGCCAGCAGCGTAGGTACCAGGAACACTGAAGCTTTCTTT
clone_size: NA; v_call: TRBV19; d_call: NA; j_call: TRBJ2-5; cdr3_aa: CASLEASGETQYF; cdr3_nt: TGTGCCTCATTAGAGGCCAGCGGGGAGACCCAGTACTTC
clone_size: NA; v_call: TRBV28; d_call: TRBD1; j_call: TRBJ1-1; cdr3_aa: CASSPQGFPTEAFF; cdr3_nt: TGTGCCAGCAGTCCACAGGGGTTCCCCACTGAAGCTTTCTTT
clone_size: NA; v_call: TRBV2; d_call: NA; j_call: TRBJ1-2; cdr3_aa: CASRGVSGGGYTF; cdr3_nt: TGTGCCAGCAGGGGAGTAAGCGGGGGCGGCTACACCTTC
clone_size: NA; v_call: TRBV4-1; d_call: NA; j_call: TRBJ1-2; cdr3_aa: CASSQTGIANYGYTF; cdr3_nt: TGCGCCAGCAGCCAGACTGGTATAGCTAACTATGGCTACACCTTC
clone_size: NA; v_call: TRBV5-1; d_call: NA; j_call: TRBJ2-1; cdr3_aa: CASSTGGTGNNEQFF; cdr3_nt: TGCGCCAGCAGCACGGGGGGGACAGGGAACAATGAGCAGTTCTTC
clone_size: NA; v_call: TRBV2; d_call: NA; j_call: TRBJ1-1; cdr3_aa: CASRLTPLATEAFF; cdr3_nt: TGTGCCAGCAGGTTGACACCCCTCGCCACTGAAGCTTTCTTT
clone_size: NA; v_call: TRBV19; d_call: NA; j_call: TRBJ2-7; cdr3_aa: CASSKLEGSYEQYF; cdr3_nt: TGTGCCAGTAGTAAACTAGAAGGCTCCTACGAGCAGTACTTC
clone_size: NA; v_call: TRBV2; d_call: TRBD1; j_call: TRBJ2-7; cdr3_aa: CASNPGQGVYEQYF; cdr3_nt: TGTGCCAGCAATCCGGGACAGGGGGTATACGAGCAGTACTTC
clone_size: NA; v_call: TRBV5-1; d_call: TRBD2; j_call: TRBJ2-7; cdr3_aa: CASSLGIPDSPSRGEQYF; cdr3_nt: TGCGCCAGCAGCTTGGGGATCCCAGACAGTCCCTCGCGGGGGGAGCAGTACTTC
clone_size: NA; v_call: TRBV7-2; d_call: NA; j_call: TRBJ2-5; cdr3_aa: CASSSTTEETQYF; cdr3_nt: TGTGCCAGCAGCTCGACGACAGAAGAGACCCAGTACTTC
clone_size: NA; v_call: TRBV6-5; d_call: TRBD2; j_call: TRBJ2-5; cdr3_aa: CASQRAGGQETQYF; cdr3_nt: TGTGCCAGTCAGAGGGCGGGGGGCCAAGAGACCCAGTACTTC
clone_size: once; v_call: TRBV13; d_call: NA; j_call: TRBJ1-1; cdr3_aa: CASSSRLLGQTEAFF; cdr3_nt: TGTGCCAGCAGCTCCCGTTTATTAGGACAGACTGAAGCTTTCTTT
clone_size: few; v_call: TRBV5-1; d_call: NA; j_call: TRBJ2-7; cdr3_aa: CASSLARGATYEQYF; cdr3_nt: TGCGCCAGCAGCTTGGCTCGGGGGGCTACTTACGAGCAGTACTTC
clone_size: NA; v_call: TRBV6-1; d_call: NA; j_call: TRBJ1-3; cdr3_aa: CASGGETGSGNTIYF; cdr3_nt: TGTGCCAGCGGGGGTGAAACAGGGTCTGGAAACACCATATATTTT
clone_size: few; v_call: TRBV6-5; d_call: NA; j_call: TRBJ1-3; cdr3_aa: CASSYLRGSGNTIYF; cdr3_nt: TGTGCCAGCAGTTACCTCAGGGGCTCTGGAAACACCATATATTTT
clone_size: NA; v_call: TRBV7-9; d_call: NA; j_call: TRBJ2-3; cdr3_aa: CASSLRLERTDTQYF; cdr3_nt: TGTGCCAGCAGCCTCCGGCTAGAGAGGACAGATACGCAGTATTTT
clone_size: NA; v_call: TRBV6-5; d_call: NA; j_call: TRBJ2-5; cdr3_aa: CASSYRVQETQYF; cdr3_nt: TGTGCCAGCAGTTACCGGGTACAAGAGACCCAGTACTTC
clone_size: NA; v_call: TRBV7-8; d_call: NA; j_call: TRBJ1-2; cdr3_aa: CASSLAAGKYGYTF; cdr3_nt: TGTGCCAGCAGCTTAGCGGCAGGGAAATATGGCTACACCTTC
clone_size: NA; v_call: TRBV5-1; d_call: NA; j_call: TRBJ1-1; cdr3_aa: CASSSGQSNTEAFF; cdr3_nt: TGCGCCAGCAGCTCCGGACAGAGCAACACTGAAGCTTTCTTT
clone_size: NA; v_call: TRBV6-5; d_call: NA; j_call: TRBJ2-1; cdr3_aa: CASSYSHRDYNEQFF; cdr3_nt: TGTGCCAGCAGTTACTCGCACAGGGACTACAATGAGCAGTTCTTC
clone_size: NA; v_call: TRBV7-8; d_call: NA; j_call: TRBJ2-2; cdr3_aa: CASSPRAGHITGELFF; cdr3_nt: TGTGCCAGCAGCCCACGGGCAGGACATATCACCGGGGAGCTGTTTTTT
clone_size: NA; v_call: TRBV28; d_call: NA; j_call: TRBJ2-7; cdr3_aa: CASSLEAAYEQYF; cdr3_nt: TGTGCCAGCAGCCTAGAGGCGGCCTACGAGCAGTACTTC
clone_size: NA; v_call: TRBV5-1; d_call: TRBD1; j_call: TRBJ2-7; cdr3_aa: CASSVITGGPSYEQYF; cdr3_nt: TGCGCCAGCAGCGTAATAACAGGGGGGCCTTCCTACGAGCAGTACTTC
clone_size: few; v_call: TRBV5-1; d_call: TRBD1; j_call: TRBJ2-7; cdr3_aa: CASSGRDRGHEQYF; cdr3_nt: TGCGCCAGCAGCGGCCGGGACAGGGGCCACGAGCAGTACTTC
clone_size: NA; v_call: TRBV19; d_call: TRBD2; j_call: TRBJ2-7; cdr3_aa: CASSAAITAGPISYEQYF; cdr3_nt: TGTGCCAGTAGTGCGGCGATTACAGCGGGACCTATATCCTACGAGCAGTACTTC
clone_size: NA; v_call: TRBV6-1; d_call: NA; j_call: TRBJ2-1; cdr3_aa: CASSEQGGFYNEQFF; cdr3_nt: TGTGCCAGCAGTGAACAAGGGGGATTCTACAATGAGCAGTTCTTC
clone_size: NA; v_call: TRBV30; d_call: NA; j_call: TRBJ2-7; cdr3_aa: CAWKLVDEQYF; cdr3_nt: TGTGCCTGGAAACTGGTCGACGAGCAGTACTTC
clone_size: NA; v_call: TRBV7-8; d_call: NA; j_call: TRBJ1-5; cdr3_aa: CASSLEPAGYNQPQHF; cdr3_nt: TGTGCCAGCAGCTTAGAGCCGGCAGGCTATAATCAGCCCCAGCATTTT
clone_size: once; v_call: TRBV10-2; d_call: TRBD1; j_call: TRBJ2-7; cdr3_aa: CASSEGGRGSYEQYF; cdr3_nt: TGCGCCAGCAGTGAGGGGGGCAGGGGGTCTTACGAGCAGTACTTC
clone_size: NA; v_call: TRBV6-1; d_call: TRBD1; j_call: TRBJ1-5; cdr3_aa: CASSEQGTDNQPQHF; cdr3_nt: TGTGCCAGCAGTGAACAGGGGACAGACAATCAGCCCCAGCATTTT
clone_size: NA; v_call: TRBV5-1; d_call: TRBD2; j_call: TRBJ2-3; cdr3_aa: CASSLWGGRGDTQYF; cdr3_nt: TGCGCCAGCAGCTTGTGGGGCGGGAGGGGAGATACGCAGTATTTT
clone_size: NA; v_call: TRBV6-1; d_call: TRBD1; j_call: TRBJ1-2; cdr3_aa: CASIQGAGTSYGYTF; cdr3_nt: TGTGCCAGCATCCAGGGGGCAGGGACAAGCTATGGCTACACCTTC
clone_size: NA; v_call: TRBV9; d_call: NA; j_call: TRBJ2-1; cdr3_aa: CASSFTDSPSYNEQFF; cdr3_nt: TGTGCCAGCAGCTTCACGGACAGTCCTTCCTACAATGAGCAGTTCTTC
clone_size: NA; v_call: TRBV6-6; d_call: NA; j_call: TRBJ1-1; cdr3_aa: CASSYSSTGFEAFF; cdr3_nt: TGTGCCAGCAGTTACTCGAGTACAGGTTTTGAAGCTTTCTTT
clone_size: NA; v_call: TRBV2; d_call: TRBD2; j_call: TRBJ2-1; cdr3_aa: CASRPPGLAGYNEQFF; cdr3_nt: TGTGCCAGCAGGCCACCGGGACTAGCGGGTTACAATGAGCAGTTCTTC
clone_size: NA; v_call: TRBV10-3; d_call: TRBD2; j_call: TRBJ2-1; cdr3_aa: CAISDSRTSTDSEQFF; cdr3_nt: TGTGCCATCAGTGACTCTAGGACTAGCACTGACAGTGAGCAGTTCTTC
clone_size: NA; v_call: TRBV19; d_call: NA; j_call: TRBJ1-1; cdr3_aa: CASSPGRGTEAFF; cdr3_nt: TGTGCCAGTAGTCCTGGGAGGGGAACTGAAGCTTTCTTT
clone_size: few; v_call: TRBV6-6; d_call: TRBD1; j_call: TRBJ2-1; cdr3_aa: CASSSGTGKFF; cdr3_nt: TGTGCCAGCAGCTCCGGGACAGGGAAGTTCTTC
clone_size: few; v_call: TRBV5-1; d_call: TRBD1; j_call: TRBJ2-2; cdr3_aa: CASSWGQDTGELFF; cdr3_nt: TGCGCCAGCAGCTGGGGACAGGACACCGGGGAGCTGTTTTTT
clone_size: NA; v_call: TRBV19; d_call: NA; j_call: TRBJ2-3; cdr3_aa: CASSPRGDTQYF; cdr3_nt: TGTGCCAGTAGCCCCAGAGGTGATACGCAGTATTTT